This T cell receptor (beta chain) emerged from a study of blood T cell repertoires in COVID-19. Generated by immunoSEQ multiplex PCR, the TCRdb table keeps only in-frame clones and is missing some. This sample has roughly 100,000 clones; more than 85% occur once, and the top ten carry approximately 6.2%. Trimming shortened V by 5 bases and J by 5 bases, and 12 bases separated the two germline ends. This CDR3 has 13 amino acids. Germline CDR1 SEHNR, CDR2 FQNEAQ (reference sequence). The TCR sequence derives from a human donor in a cohort sampled during active COVID-19. V and J are TRBV7-9 and TRBJ1-1; D is possibly TRBD1 (5 bases). Sequencing was done on a sample of peripheral blood. CDR3 sequence reads: CASSPQAQTEAFF. The CDR3 region has the DNA TGTGCCAGCAGCCCACAGGCCCAGACTGAAGCTTTCTTT.